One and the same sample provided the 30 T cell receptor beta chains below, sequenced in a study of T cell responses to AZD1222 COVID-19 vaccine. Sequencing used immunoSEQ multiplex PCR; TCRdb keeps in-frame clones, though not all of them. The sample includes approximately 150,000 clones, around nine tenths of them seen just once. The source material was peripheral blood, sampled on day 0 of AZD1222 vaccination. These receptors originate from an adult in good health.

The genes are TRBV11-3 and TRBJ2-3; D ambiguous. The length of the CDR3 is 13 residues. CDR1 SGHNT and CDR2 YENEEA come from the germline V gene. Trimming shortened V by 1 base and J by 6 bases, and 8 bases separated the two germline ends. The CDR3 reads CASSLVGLDTQYF. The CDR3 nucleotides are TGTGCCAGCAGCTTAGTCGGGTTGGATACGCAGTATTTT. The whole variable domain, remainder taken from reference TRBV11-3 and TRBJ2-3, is EAGVVQSPRYKIIEKKQPVAFWCNPISGHNTLYWYLQNLGQGPELLIRYENEEAVDDSQLPKDRFSAERLKGVDSTLKIQPAELGDSAVYLCASSLVGLDTQYFGPGTRLTVL.

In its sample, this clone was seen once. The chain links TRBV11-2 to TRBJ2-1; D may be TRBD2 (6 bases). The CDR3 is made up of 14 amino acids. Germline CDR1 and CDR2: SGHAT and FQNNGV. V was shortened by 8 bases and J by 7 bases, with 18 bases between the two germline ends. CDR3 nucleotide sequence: TGTGCCAGCGGACGGACGGGGAGGACTAATGAGCAGTTCTTC. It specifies CASGRTGRTNEQFF.

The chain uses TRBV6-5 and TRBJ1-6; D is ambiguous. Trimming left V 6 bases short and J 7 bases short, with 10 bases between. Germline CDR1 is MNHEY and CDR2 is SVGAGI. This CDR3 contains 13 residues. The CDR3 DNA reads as TGTGCCAGCAGCCAGGTTGAGAATTCACCCCTCCACTTT. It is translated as CASSQVENSPLHF.

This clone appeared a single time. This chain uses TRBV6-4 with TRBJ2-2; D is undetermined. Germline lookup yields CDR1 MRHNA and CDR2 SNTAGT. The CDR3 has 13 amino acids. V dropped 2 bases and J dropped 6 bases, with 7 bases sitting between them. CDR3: CASSDGAAGELFF. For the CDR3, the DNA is TGTGCCAGCAGTGACGGCGCGGCCGGGGAGCTGTTTTTT.

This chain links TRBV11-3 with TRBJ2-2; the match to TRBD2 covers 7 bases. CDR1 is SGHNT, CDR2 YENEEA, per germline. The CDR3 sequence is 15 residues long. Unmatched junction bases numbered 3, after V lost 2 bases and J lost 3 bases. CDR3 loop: CASSLRLADTGELFF. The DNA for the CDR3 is TGTGCCAGCAGCTTACGGCTAGCGGACACCGGGGAGCTGTTTTTT.

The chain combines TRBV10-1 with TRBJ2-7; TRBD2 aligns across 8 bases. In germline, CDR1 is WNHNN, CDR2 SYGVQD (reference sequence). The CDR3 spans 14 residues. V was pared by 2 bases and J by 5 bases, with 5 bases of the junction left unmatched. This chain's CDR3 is CASSETGGPDEQYF. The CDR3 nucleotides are TGCGCCAGCAGTGAGACGGGAGGGCCGGACGAGCAGTACTTC.

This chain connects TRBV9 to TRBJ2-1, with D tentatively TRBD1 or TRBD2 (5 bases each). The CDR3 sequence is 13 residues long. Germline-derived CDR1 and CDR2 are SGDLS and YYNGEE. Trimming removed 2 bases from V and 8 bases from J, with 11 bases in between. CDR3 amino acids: CASSVQGDDEQFF. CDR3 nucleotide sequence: TGTGCCAGCAGCGTCCAGGGAGACGATGAGCAGTTCTTC.

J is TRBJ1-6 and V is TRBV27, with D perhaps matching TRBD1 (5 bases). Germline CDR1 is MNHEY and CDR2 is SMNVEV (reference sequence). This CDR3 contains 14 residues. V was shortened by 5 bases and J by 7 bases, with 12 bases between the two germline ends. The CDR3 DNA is TGTGCCAGCAGTCCAAGAGGGGACAATTCACCCCTCCACTTT. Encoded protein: CASSPRGDNSPLHF.

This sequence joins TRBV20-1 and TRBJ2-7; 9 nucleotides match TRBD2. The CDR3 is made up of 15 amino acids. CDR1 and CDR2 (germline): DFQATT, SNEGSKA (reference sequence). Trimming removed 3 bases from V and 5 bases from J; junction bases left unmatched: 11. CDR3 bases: TGCAGTGCTAGTGGGCTAGCGGGATATGACAACGAGCAGTACTTC. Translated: CSASGLAGYDNEQYF.

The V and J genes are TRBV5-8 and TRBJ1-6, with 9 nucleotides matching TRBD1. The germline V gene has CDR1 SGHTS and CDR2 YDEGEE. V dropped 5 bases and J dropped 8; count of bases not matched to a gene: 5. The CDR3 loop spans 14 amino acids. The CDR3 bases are TGTGCCAGCAGACGGGACAGGGCTTATTCACCCCTCCACTTT. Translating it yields CASRRDRAYSPLHF.

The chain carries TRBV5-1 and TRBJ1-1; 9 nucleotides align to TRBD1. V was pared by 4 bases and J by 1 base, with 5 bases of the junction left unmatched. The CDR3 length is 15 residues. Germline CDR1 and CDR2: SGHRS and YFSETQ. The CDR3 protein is CASSDPGQGNTEAFF. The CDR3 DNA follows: TGCGCCAGCAGCGACCCGGGACAGGGGAACACTGAAGCTTTCTTT.

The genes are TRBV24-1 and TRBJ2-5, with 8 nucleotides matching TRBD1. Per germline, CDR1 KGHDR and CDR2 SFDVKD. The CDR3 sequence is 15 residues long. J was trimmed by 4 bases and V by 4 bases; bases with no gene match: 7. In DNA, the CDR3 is TGTGCCACCAGTGAGCCTGACAGGGGAAGAGAGACCCAGTACTTC. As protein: CATSEPDRGRETQYF.

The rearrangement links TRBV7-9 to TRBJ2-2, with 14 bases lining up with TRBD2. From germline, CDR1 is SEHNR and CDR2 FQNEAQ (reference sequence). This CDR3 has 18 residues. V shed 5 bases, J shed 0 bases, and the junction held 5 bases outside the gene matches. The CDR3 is CASSVGLAGDSNTGELFF. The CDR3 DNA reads TGTGCCAGCAGCGTGGGACTAGCGGGGGACTCGAACACCGGGGAGCTGTTTTTT.

The CDR3 loop is CASSFRSRDLDGYTF. In DNA, the CDR3 is TGTGCCAGCAGTTTTCGTTCCCGGGACTTGGATGGCTACACCTTC. This chain connects TRBV28 to TRBJ1-2; D may be TRBD1 (5 bases). Trimming took off 3 bases at V and 6 bases at J, with 17 bases between the two ends. The CDR3 is 15 amino acids. Germline assignment: CDR1 MDHEN and CDR2 SYDVKM.

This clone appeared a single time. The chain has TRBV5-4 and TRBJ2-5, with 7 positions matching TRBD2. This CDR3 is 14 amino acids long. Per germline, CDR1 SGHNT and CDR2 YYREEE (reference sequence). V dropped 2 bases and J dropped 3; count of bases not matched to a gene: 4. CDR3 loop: CASSLSAGEETQYF. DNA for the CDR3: TGTGCCAGCAGCTTATCCGCGGGAGAAGAGACCCAGTACTTC.

The CDR3 DNA reads TGTGCCAGCAGTGACCTTTTCAGCGGCTACACCTTC. As protein: CASSDLFSGYTF. The chain couples TRBV25-1 to TRBJ1-2; D ambiguous. Germline V gives CDR1 MGHDK, CDR2 SYGVNS. The CDR3 covers 12 residues. V was shortened by 3 bases and J by 8 bases, with 10 bases between the two germline ends.

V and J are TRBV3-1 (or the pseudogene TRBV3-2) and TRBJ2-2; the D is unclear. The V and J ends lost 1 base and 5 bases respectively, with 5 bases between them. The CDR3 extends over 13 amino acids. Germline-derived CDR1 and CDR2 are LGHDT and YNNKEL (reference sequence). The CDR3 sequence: CASSQVTTGELFF. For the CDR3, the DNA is TGTGCCAGCAGCCAAGTGACAACCGGGGAGCTGTTTTTT.

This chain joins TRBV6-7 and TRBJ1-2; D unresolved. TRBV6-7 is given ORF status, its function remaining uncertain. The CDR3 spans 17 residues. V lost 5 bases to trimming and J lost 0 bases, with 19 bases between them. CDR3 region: CASSHPRRVEANYGYTF. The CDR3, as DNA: TGTGCCAGCAGTCATCCAAGGCGAGTCGAAGCTAACTATGGCTACACCTTC.

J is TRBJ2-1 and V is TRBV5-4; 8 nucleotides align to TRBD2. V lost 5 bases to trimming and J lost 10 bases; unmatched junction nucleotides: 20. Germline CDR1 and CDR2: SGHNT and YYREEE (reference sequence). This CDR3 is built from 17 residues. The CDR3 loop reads CASSSMGAGAVPGEQFF. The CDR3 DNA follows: TGTGCCAGCAGTTCGATGGGAGCGGGAGCCGTTCCGGGAGAGCAGTTCTTC.

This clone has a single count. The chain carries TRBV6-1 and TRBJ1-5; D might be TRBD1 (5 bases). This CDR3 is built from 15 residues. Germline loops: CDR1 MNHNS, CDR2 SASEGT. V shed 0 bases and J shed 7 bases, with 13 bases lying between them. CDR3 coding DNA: TGTGCCAGCAGTGAAGCTACGGGGGGACGGCAGCCCCAGCATTTT. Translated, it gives CASSEATGGRQPQHF.

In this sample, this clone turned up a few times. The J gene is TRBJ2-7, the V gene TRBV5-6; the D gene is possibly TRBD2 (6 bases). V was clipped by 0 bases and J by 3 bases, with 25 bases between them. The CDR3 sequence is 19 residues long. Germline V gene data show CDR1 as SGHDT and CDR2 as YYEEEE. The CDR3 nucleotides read TGTGCCAGCAGCTTGGCGTCCCGGTTCGGAGGGCCTGAAGGCTACGAGCAGTACTTC. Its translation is CASSLASRFGGPEGYEQYF.

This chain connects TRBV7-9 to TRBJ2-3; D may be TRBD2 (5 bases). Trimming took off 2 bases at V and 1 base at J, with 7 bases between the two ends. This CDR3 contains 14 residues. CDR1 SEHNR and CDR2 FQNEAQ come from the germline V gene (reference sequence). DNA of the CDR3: TGTGCCAGCAGCTTATCAGCGGGCACAGATACGCAGTATTTT. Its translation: CASSLSAGTDTQYF.

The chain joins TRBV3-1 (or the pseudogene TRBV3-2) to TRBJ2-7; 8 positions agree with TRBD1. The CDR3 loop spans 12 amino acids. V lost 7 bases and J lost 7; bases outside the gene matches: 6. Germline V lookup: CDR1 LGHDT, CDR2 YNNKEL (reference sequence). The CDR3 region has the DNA TGTGCCAGCAACCACAGGGGGAGTGAGCAGTACTTC. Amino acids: CASNHRGSEQYF.

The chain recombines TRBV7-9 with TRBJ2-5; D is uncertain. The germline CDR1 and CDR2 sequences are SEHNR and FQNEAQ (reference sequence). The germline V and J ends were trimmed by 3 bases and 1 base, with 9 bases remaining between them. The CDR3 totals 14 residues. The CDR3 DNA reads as TGTGCCAGCAGCTTTAATCAGCTCCAAGAGACCCAGTACTTC. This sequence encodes CASSFNQLQETQYF. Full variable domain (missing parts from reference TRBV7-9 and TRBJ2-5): DTGVSQNPRHKITKRGQNVTFRCDPISEHNRLYWYRQTLGQGPEFLTYFQNEAQLEKSRLLSDRFSAERPKGSFSTLEIQRTEQGDSAMYLCASSFNQLQETQYFGPGTRLLVL.

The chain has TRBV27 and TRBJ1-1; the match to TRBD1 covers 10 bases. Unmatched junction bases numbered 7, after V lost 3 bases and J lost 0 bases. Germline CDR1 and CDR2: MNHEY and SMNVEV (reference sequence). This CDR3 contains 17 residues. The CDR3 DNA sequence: TGTGCCAGCAGTTTGGGACAGGGGACTTTCATGAACACTGAAGCTTTCTTT. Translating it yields CASSLGQGTFMNTEAFF.

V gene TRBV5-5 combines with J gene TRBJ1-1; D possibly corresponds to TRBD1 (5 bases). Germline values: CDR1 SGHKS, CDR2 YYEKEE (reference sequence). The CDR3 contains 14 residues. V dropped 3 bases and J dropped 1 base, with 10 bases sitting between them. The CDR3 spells CASSWDLRNTEAFF. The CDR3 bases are TGTGCCAGCAGCTGGGACCTAAGGAACACTGAAGCTTTCTTT.

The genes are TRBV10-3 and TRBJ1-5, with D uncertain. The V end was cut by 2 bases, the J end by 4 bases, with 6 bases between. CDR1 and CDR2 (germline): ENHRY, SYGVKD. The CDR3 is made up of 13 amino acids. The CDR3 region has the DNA TGTGCCATCAGTGAGACAGTTAATCAGCCCCAGCATTTT. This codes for CAISETVNQPQHF.

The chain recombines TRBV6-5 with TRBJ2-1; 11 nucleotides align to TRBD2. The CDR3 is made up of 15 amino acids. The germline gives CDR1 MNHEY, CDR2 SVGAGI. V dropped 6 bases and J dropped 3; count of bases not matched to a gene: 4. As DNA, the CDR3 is TGTGCCAGCAGCCGGGGACTAGCGGTCTACAATGAGCAGTTCTTC. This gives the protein CASSRGLAVYNEQFF.

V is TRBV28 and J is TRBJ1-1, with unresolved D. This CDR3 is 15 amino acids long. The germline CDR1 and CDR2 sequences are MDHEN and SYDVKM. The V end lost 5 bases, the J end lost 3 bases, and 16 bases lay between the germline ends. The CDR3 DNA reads TGTGCCAGCAGTACGATTGGAGGGCGAGACACTGAAGCTTTCTTT. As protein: CASSTIGGRDTEAFF.

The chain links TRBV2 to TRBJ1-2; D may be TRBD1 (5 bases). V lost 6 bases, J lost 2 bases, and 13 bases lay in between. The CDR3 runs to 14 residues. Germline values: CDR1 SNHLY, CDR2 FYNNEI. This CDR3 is CASSPPGPNYGYTF. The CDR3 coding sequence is TGTGCCAGCAGCCCACCGGGACCCAACTATGGCTACACCTTC.